This entry lists 17 T cell receptor beta chains sequenced from one sample in a study of blood T cell repertoires in COVID-19. Assay used: immunoSEQ multiplex PCR; TCRdb lists only in-frame clones, some missing. The top ten hold over 0.95% of the sample, which has approximately 400,000 clones, roughly 80% seen once. The sample comprised peripheral blood. All receptors derive from a human donor with acute or convalescent COVID-19. The donor label of this sample is uncertain.

The chain joins TRBV27 to TRBJ1-1; D gene ambiguous. The CDR3 contains 16 residues. Germline CDR1 is MNHEY and CDR2 is SMNVEV (reference sequence). Trimming stripped 5 bases from V and 0 bases from J, with 16 bases between. The CDR3 bases are TGTGCCAGCAGTCCCGGGTCGGAGAGAATGAACACTGAAGCTTTCTTT. Protein sequence: CASSPGSERMNTEAFF.

J is TRBJ1-2 and V is TRBV19; 8 bases align to TRBD1. V was clipped by 3 bases and J by 4 bases; unmatched bases: 7. CDR3 length: 15 amino acids. CDR1 is LNHDA, CDR2 SQIVND, per germline (reference sequence). The CDR3 here is CASSIQEDRVYGYTF. Here the CDR3 DNA reads TGTGCCAGTAGTATTCAAGAGGACAGGGTCTATGGCTACACCTTC. Combining the CDR3 with reference TRBV19 and TRBJ1-2 gives the whole variable domain DGGITQSPKYLFRKEGQNVTLSCEQNLNHDAMYWYRQDPGQGLRLIYYSQIVNDFQKGDIAEGYSVSREKKESFPLTVTSAQKNPTAFYLCASSIQEDRVYGYTFGSGTRLTVV.

The rearrangement joins TRBV18 to TRBJ2-1, with a possible D match to TRBD2 (5 bases). V was trimmed by 6 bases and J by 4 bases, leaving 10 bases between them. Germline loops: CDR1 KGHSH, CDR2 LQKENI. The CDR3 length is 13 residues. CDR3 loop: CASSPDSYNEQFF. In DNA form, the CDR3 reads TGTGCCAGCTCCCCGGACTCGTACAATGAGCAGTTCTTC. Variable domain in full (rest from reference TRBV18 and TRBJ2-1): NAGVMQNPRHLVRRRGQEARLRCSPMKGHSHVYWYRQLPEEGLKFMVYLQKENIIDESGMPKERFSAEFPKEGPSILRIQQVVRGDSAAYFCASSPDSYNEQFFGPGTRLTVL.

The chain carries TRBV19 and TRBJ2-3; D is possibly TRBD2 (5 bases). Trimming pared 5 bases from V and 4 bases from J, leaving 16 bases between. Germline loops: CDR1 LNHDA, CDR2 SQIVND (reference sequence). The CDR3 totals 15 residues. The CDR3 region has the DNA TGTGCCAGTAGTCTCGGGCCCGGGAAGGCAGATACGCAGTATTTT. It translates to CASSLGPGKADTQYF.

The table lists this clone with a few counts. The V and J genes are TRBV18 and TRBJ1-2, with D perhaps TRBD1 (6 bases). CDR3 length: 14 residues. Trimming took off 5 bases at V and 6 bases at J, with 16 bases between the two ends. The germline CDR1 and CDR2 sequences are KGHSH and LQKENI. The CDR3 sequence: CASSSFDRKDGYTF. CDR3 in DNA: TGTGCCAGCTCATCCTTCGACAGGAAGGATGGCTACACCTTC.

The chain uses TRBV7-2 and TRBJ2-3, with 7 bases fitting TRBD1. V shed 7 bases and J 0 bases; nucleotides not matched to a gene: 4. The CDR3 consists of 14 residues. CDR1 and CDR2 (germline): SGHTA, FQGNSA. CDR3 in amino acids: CASTDRTSTDTQYF. In DNA form, the CDR3 reads TGTGCCAGCACGGACAGGACTAGCACAGATACGCAGTATTTT.

This rearrangement joins TRBV21-1 to TRBJ2-1; the listed D gene, TRBD1, was not tested against the DNA. TRBV21-1 constitutes a pseudogene. CDR3 size: 19 residues. CDR3 bases: TGTGCCAGCAGCAAAGAGGGGGGACAGGGGGCGCCCGACAGGAATGAGCAGTTCTTC. Its translation is CASSKEGGQGAPDRNEQFF.

The rearrangement joins TRBV27 to TRBJ2-3, with 9 bases lining up with TRBD2. The CDR3 sequence is 18 residues long. V was pared by 5 bases and J by 1 base, with 13 bases of the junction left unmatched. From germline, CDR1 is MNHEY and CDR2 SMNVEV (reference sequence). The CDR3 DNA reads as TGTGCCAGCAGTGCCACTCGCGGGAGGGCTTGGGGCACAGATACGCAGTATTTT. Its translation is CASSATRGRAWGTDTQYF.

This clone has more than one count but fewer than ten. The chain has TRBV30 and TRBJ1-2; perhaps TRBD1 as D (6 bases). Trimming took off 5 bases at V and 4 bases at J, with 20 bases between the two ends. CDR3 length equals 15 residues. The germline CDR1 and CDR2 sequences are GTSNPN and SVGIG (reference sequence). The chain's CDR3 is CAWGDRTAIVYGYTF. The CDR3 DNA is TGTGCCTGGGGGGACCGGACAGCGATAGTCTATGGCTACACCTTC.

This clone was recorded at least ten times. The rearrangement links TRBV6-6 to TRBJ1-1; D possibly corresponds to TRBD1 (6 bases). The germline CDR1 and CDR2 sequences are MNHNY and SVGAGI (reference sequence). Trimming took off 6 bases at V and 7 bases at J, with 15 bases between the two ends. The CDR3 extends over 13 amino acids. The CDR3: CASSPTVGGEAFF. The CDR3 region has the DNA TGTGCCAGCAGCCCTACTGTAGGGGGTGAAGCTTTCTTT.

The chain combines TRBV6-5 with TRBJ1-2, with 7 bases aligning to TRBD1. Losses at the gene ends were 5 bases for V and 7 bases for J; bases not matched to a gene: 10. The CDR3 is 14 amino acids. Germline lookup yields CDR1 MNHEY and CDR2 SVGAGI. The CDR3 region is CASSTRQGRGGYTF. The CDR3 nucleotides are TGTGCCAGCAGTACCCGACAGGGTAGAGGTGGCTACACCTTC.

The V call is TRBV3-1 (or the pseudogene TRBV3-2), the J call TRBJ1-1, with TRBD1 identical over 7 bases. There are 15 residues in the CDR3. The germline gives CDR1 LGHDT, CDR2 YNNKEL (reference sequence). Unmatched junction bases numbered 10, after V lost 7 bases and J lost 2 bases. The CDR3 loop reads CASILAGGANTEAFF. In DNA, the CDR3 is TGTGCCAGCATCCTCGCAGGGGGAGCAAACACTGAAGCTTTCTTT.

The CDR3 DNA reads as TGTGCCAGCAGCCCTCGGGACAGAAACTTTAATGGCTACACCTTC. Protein sequence: CASSPRDRNFNGYTF. The chain recombines TRBV7-8 with TRBJ1-2; 7 nucleotides line up with TRBD1. CDR1 SGHVS and CDR2 FQNEAQ come from the germline V gene. The CDR3 contains 15 residues. Unmatched junction bases numbered 12, after V lost 5 bases and J lost 6 bases.

The CDR3 sequence: CASSQGDRGNEKLFF. In DNA form, the CDR3 reads TGTGCCAGCAGCCAAGGAGACAGGGGGAATGAAAAACTGTTTTTT. The gene calls are TRBV4-2 and TRBJ1-4; 9 bases map to TRBD1. V was clipped by 1 base and J by 5 bases; unmatched bases: 2. Germline values: CDR1 LGHNA, CDR2 YNFKEQ. This CDR3 is 15 amino acids long.

The genes are TRBV7-8 and TRBJ2-7; 8 nucleotides align to TRBD1. The CDR3 totals 14 residues. V lost 11 bases to trimming and J lost 2 bases; unmatched junction nucleotides: 11. Germline-derived CDR1 and CDR2 are SGHVS and FQNEAQ. CDR3 protein: CAAGTGTGPYEQYF. Written as DNA, the CDR3 is TGTGCCGCGGGCACCGGGACAGGCCCCTACGAGCAGTACTTC.

This chain uses TRBV19 with TRBJ2-7; maybe TRBD2 (5 bases). The CDR3 has 14 residues. V gave up 3 bases and J gave up 6 bases, with 15 bases separating them. The germline V gene encodes CDR1 LNHDA and CDR2 SQIVND (reference sequence). The CDR3 DNA reads TGTGCCAGTAGTATTGCGGGCCTGCCGTCCGAGCAGTACTTC. This translates into CASSIAGLPSEQYF.

The rearrangement uses TRBV5-4 and TRBJ1-1; 7 positions agree with TRBD1. Trimming took 4 bases from V and 1 from J; bases not matched to a gene: 13. The CDR3 totals 17 residues. From germline, CDR1 is SGHNT and CDR2 YYREEE (reference sequence). The CDR3 DNA reads as TGTGCCAGCAGCGTCCTCGGGAGGGGGCAATGGAACACTGAAGCTTTCTTT. It translates to CASSVLGRGQWNTEAFF.